These 24 T cell receptor beta chains were all obtained from the same sample, sequenced in a study of OX40 agonist ivuxolimab in advanced cancers. Produced via immunoSEQ multiplex PCR; TCRdb's table is partial and in-frame only. The sample has tens of thousands of clones; approximately 86% are singletons. The sequences come from CD4+ or CD8+ T cells sorted from blood, collected in a trial of the OX40 agonist ivuxolimab. The receptor source for this set is an adult with an advanced solid tumor such as melanoma, head and neck, liver or kidney cancer.

This chain links TRBV18 with TRBJ2-7; 13 bases are a match to TRBD2. V trimming: 4 bases; J trimming: 2 bases; junction bases outside the gene matches: 2. CDR1 and CDR2 (germline): KGHSH, LQKENI. The CDR3 loop spans 15 amino acids. CDR3 nucleotides: TGTGCCAGCTCACGGACTAGCGGGAGTCCCTACGAGCAGTACTTC. Protein: CASSRTSGSPYEQYF.

The chain is built from TRBV7-8 and TRBJ2-1, with D maybe TRBD2 (5 bases). The CDR3 runs 13 residues. The V gene lost 2 bases and the J gene lost 4 bases, with 6 bases spanning the gap. Germline V CDR1 and CDR2: SGHVS, FQNEAQ. CDR3 coding DNA: TGTGCCAGCAGCTTACGGGAATACAATGAGCAGTTCTTC. Its protein product is CASSLREYNEQFF.

This chain uses TRBV6-5 with TRBJ1-2, with a possible D match to TRBD1 (5 bases). The CDR3 spans 12 residues. Germline V gives CDR1 MNHEY, CDR2 SVGAGI. Trimming took off 2 bases at V and 7 bases at J, with 8 bases between the two ends. CDR3 amino acids: CASSYTRGGYTF. The DNA for the CDR3 is TGTGCCAGCAGTTACACGAGGGGTGGCTACACCTTC.

The rearrangement uses TRBV5-4 and TRBJ2-1; 7 bases fit TRBD1. The CDR3 contains 15 residues. The V gene's germline CDR1 is SGHNT and CDR2 YYREEE (reference sequence). V trimming: 4 bases; J trimming: 6 bases; junction bases outside the gene matches: 10. The CDR3 DNA reads as TGTGCCAGCAGCCCGGACCCGGCAGGGGGCAATGAGCAGTTCTTC. Encoded protein: CASSPDPAGGNEQFF. The entire variable domain, with the rest obtained from reference TRBV5-4 and TRBJ2-1, is as follows: ETGVTQSPTHLIKTRGQQVTLRCSSQSGHNTVSWYQQALGQGPQFIFQYYREEENGRGNFPPRFSGLQFPNYSSELNVNALELDDSALYLCASSPDPAGGNEQFFGPGTRLTVL.

The chain links TRBV28 to TRBJ1-1; no definite D call. This CDR3 comprises 15 residues. V was shortened by 2 bases and J by 1 base, with 11 bases between the two germline ends. The germline CDR1 and CDR2 sequences are MDHEN and SYDVKM. CDR3 residues: CASSLIFSRNTEAFF. The CDR3 DNA sequence: TGTGCCAGCAGTTTAATCTTTTCTCGGAACACTGAAGCTTTCTTT.

J is TRBJ1-5 and V is TRBV28; D is unclear. V was shortened by 5 bases and J by 3 bases, with 14 bases between the two germline ends. The CDR3 totals 15 residues. Germline values: CDR1 MDHEN, CDR2 SYDVKM. CDR3 DNA sequence: TGTGCCAGCAGTAAACCTGACACCATCAATCAGCCCCAGCATTTT. Amino acids: CASSKPDTINQPQHF.

The chain couples TRBV30 to TRBJ2-5; unclear D gene. This CDR3 has 12 residues. From germline, CDR1 is GTSNPN and CDR2 SVGIG (reference sequence). V gave up 3 bases and J gave up 8 bases, with 13 bases separating them. CDR3 in amino acids: CAWSPATRTQYF. In nucleotides, the CDR3 is TGTGCCTGGAGCCCCGCCACACGAACCCAGTACTTC.

The gene calls are TRBV6-1 and TRBJ2-7, with 7 nucleotides matching TRBD2. Germline CDR1 reads MNHNS; CDR2 reads SASEGT. CDR3 length equals 14 residues. Trimming removed 7 bases from V and 2 bases from J; junction bases left unmatched: 8. In DNA, the CDR3 is TGTGCCAGCACCCGCGGGGGAATTACCTACGAGCAGTACTTC. Its protein product is CASTRGGITYEQYF.

The genes are TRBV6-5 and TRBJ2-7; D is undetermined. The V and J ends lost 7 bases and 2 bases respectively, with 12 bases between them. Germline lookup yields CDR1 MNHEY and CDR2 SVGAGI. The CDR3 extends over 13 amino acids. The CDR3, as DNA: TGTGCCAGCAAAAAGGGCGATGCCTACGAGCAGTACTTC. Protein sequence: CASKKGDAYEQYF.

The gene calls are TRBV2 and TRBJ2-2, with D unresolved. This CDR3 region has 13 residues. Germline values: CDR1 SNHLY, CDR2 FYNNEI. V lost 2 bases and J 3 bases, leaving 4 bases between the germline ends. CDR3 in DNA: TGTGCCAGCAGTGAACAGCACACCGGGGAGCTGTTTTTT. Translation: CASSEQHTGELFF.

Only a few counts were recorded for this clone. J is TRBJ1-1 and V is TRBV9, with 8 bases fitting TRBD1. V dropped 3 bases and J dropped 3; count of bases not matched to a gene: 1. This CDR3 spans 13 amino acids. The germline CDR1 and CDR2 sequences are SGDLS and YYNGEE. The CDR3 protein is CASSATGDTEAFF. CDR3 nucleotide sequence: TGTGCCAGCAGCGCGACAGGGGACACTGAAGCTTTCTTT.

This chain joins TRBV27 and TRBJ1-2; D unresolved. V was trimmed by 2 bases and J by 4 bases, leaving 11 bases between them. The CDR3 totals 14 residues. The germline V gene has CDR1 MNHEY and CDR2 SMNVEV (reference sequence). The CDR3 DNA reads as TGTGCCAGCAGTTTAGGTCGAGTCGGCTATGGCTACACCTTC. Its translation is CASSLGRVGYGYTF.

CDR3 bases: TGTGCCAGCAGCGTAGATGGAGGGATGTCCTACAATGAGCAGTTCTTC. Residues: CASSVDGGMSYNEQFF. The gene calls are TRBV9 and TRBJ2-1; D possibly corresponds to TRBD2 (6 bases). V was trimmed by 0 bases and J by 1 base, leaving 11 bases between them. The V gene's germline CDR1 is SGDLS and CDR2 YYNGEE. This CDR3 contains 16 residues.

This chain connects TRBV7-9 to TRBJ1-1; D is undetermined. Trimming removed 1 base from V and 8 bases from J, with 8 bases in between. The CDR3 has 12 residues. CDR1 is SEHNR, CDR2 FQNEAQ, per germline (reference sequence). The CDR3 DNA follows: TGTGCCAGCAGCTTAGTCGGGTTAGAAGCTTTCTTT. Translating gives CASSLVGLEAFF.

This clone was detected once. The J gene is TRBJ2-3, the V gene TRBV6-5; 9 bases are shared with TRBD2. From germline, CDR1 is MNHEY and CDR2 SVGAGI. J was trimmed by 1 base and V by 2 bases; bases with no gene match: 1. The CDR3 runs to 15 residues. CDR3 region: CASSYRTSGTDTQYF. DNA of the CDR3: TGTGCCAGCAGTTACAGGACTAGCGGCACAGATACGCAGTATTTT.

The rearrangement links TRBV5-6 to TRBJ2-3, with D perhaps matching TRBD1 or TRBD2 (6 bases each). Germline V gene sequence: CDR1 SGHDT, CDR2 YYEEEE. V was trimmed by 4 bases and J by 1 base, leaving 13 bases between them. The length of the CDR3 is 15 residues. The CDR3 protein is CASSLGGRGTDTQYF. The DNA for the CDR3 is TGTGCCAGCAGCCTCGGGGGCAGGGGCACAGATACGCAGTATTTT.

The chain combines TRBV5-6 with TRBJ1-3; TRBD1 matches at 7 bases. This CDR3 region has 17 residues. The germline V gene has CDR1 SGHDT and CDR2 YYEEEE. V lost 4 bases and J lost 0; bases outside the gene matches: 10. CDR3 in DNA: TGTGCCAGCAGCCTTTGGACAGGTGCGAGCTCTGGAAACACCATATATTTT. Encoded protein: CASSLWTGASSGNTIYF.

This sequence joins TRBV5-7 and TRBJ2-2, with D possibly being TRBD1 (6 bases). TRBV5-7 is flagged as an ORF with uncertain function. Trimming pared 7 bases from V and 4 bases from J, leaving 14 bases between. The CDR3 has 14 amino acids. CDR3 nucleotide sequence: TGTGCCAGCTACGGCTCCAGGGGCACCGGGGAGCTGTTTTTT. This codes for CASYGSRGTGELFF.

The chain is built from TRBV10-3 and TRBJ1-3, with TRBD1 identical over 8 bases. The germline CDR1 and CDR2 sequences are ENHRY and SYGVKD. The CDR3 consists of 23 residues. Trimming took 0 bases from V and 0 from J; bases not matched to a gene: 22. The CDR3 reads CAISESLWGQARSNKSSGNTIYF. The CDR3 nucleotides read TGTGCCATCAGTGAGTCGCTTTGGGGACAGGCGAGAAGCAATAAGAGCTCTGGAAACACCATATATTTT.

J is TRBJ1-3 and V is TRBV7-2; no clear D gene. V lost 1 base and J lost 4, with 5 bases in between. The CDR3 sequence is 13 residues long. In germline, CDR1 is SGHTA, CDR2 FQGNSA. The CDR3 region is CASSLGGGNTIYF. The CDR3 region has the DNA TGTGCCAGCAGCTTAGGCGGGGGAAACACCATATATTTT.

The chain combines TRBV7-6 with TRBJ2-5; possibly TRBD1 for D (6 bases). The germline V gene encodes CDR1 SGHVS and CDR2 FNYEAQ. The V gene lost 5 bases and the J gene lost 7 bases, with 17 bases spanning the gap. CDR3 length: 14 amino acids. In DNA, the CDR3 is TGTGCCAGCAGCGCAGGGAGACAGGACGGGACCCAGTACTTC. Encoded protein: CASSAGRQDGTQYF.

This clone came up a few times. V usage is TRBV7-9 and J usage is TRBJ2-2; unclear D gene. Germline V CDR1 and CDR2: SEHNR, FQNEAQ (reference sequence). CDR3 length: 14 amino acids. Trimming removed 11 bases from V and 2 bases from J, with 15 bases in between. CDR3 region: CAPGPSTNTGELFF. CDR3 coding DNA: TGTGCCCCCGGGCCCAGTACAAACACCGGGGAGCTGTTTTTT.

This chain links TRBV6-5 with TRBJ2-1, with D hard to call. Germline-derived CDR1 and CDR2 are MNHEY and SVGAGI. The CDR3 totals 15 residues. V was trimmed by 5 bases and J by 2 bases, leaving 13 bases between them. In DNA form, the CDR3 reads TGTGCCAGCAGTCCGACTCTACAACCCTACAATGAGCAGTTCTTC. It codes for CASSPTLQPYNEQFF.

The chain carries TRBV30 and TRBJ1-2, with 9 bases fitting TRBD1. Germline values: CDR1 GTSNPN, CDR2 SVGIG (reference sequence). CDR3 size: 17 residues. V gave up 5 bases and J gave up 7 bases; unmatched junction bases: 20. CDR3 nucleotides: TGTGCCTGGGGAAAGACAGGGGGAGTTAGCTCCCCGACTGGCTACACCTTC. Residues: CAWGKTGGVSSPTGYTF.